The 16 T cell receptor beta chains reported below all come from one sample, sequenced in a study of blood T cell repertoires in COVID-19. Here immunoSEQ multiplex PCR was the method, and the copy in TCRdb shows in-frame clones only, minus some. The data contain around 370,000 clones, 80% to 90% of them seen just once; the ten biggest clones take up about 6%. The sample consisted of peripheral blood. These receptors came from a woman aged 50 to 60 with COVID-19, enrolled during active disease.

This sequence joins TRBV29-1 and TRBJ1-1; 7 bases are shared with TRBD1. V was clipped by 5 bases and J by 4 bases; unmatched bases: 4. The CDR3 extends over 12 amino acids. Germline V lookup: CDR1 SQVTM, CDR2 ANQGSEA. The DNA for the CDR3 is TGCAGCGTTCAGGGGGTGGGCACTGAAGCTTTCTTT. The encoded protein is CSVQGVGTEAFF.

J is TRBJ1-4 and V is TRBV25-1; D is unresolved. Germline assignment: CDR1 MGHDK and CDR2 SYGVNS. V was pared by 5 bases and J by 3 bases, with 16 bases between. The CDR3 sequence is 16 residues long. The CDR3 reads CASSSIKVAANEKLFF. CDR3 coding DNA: TGTGCCAGCAGTTCTATCAAGGTAGCGGCTAATGAAAAACTGTTTTTT.

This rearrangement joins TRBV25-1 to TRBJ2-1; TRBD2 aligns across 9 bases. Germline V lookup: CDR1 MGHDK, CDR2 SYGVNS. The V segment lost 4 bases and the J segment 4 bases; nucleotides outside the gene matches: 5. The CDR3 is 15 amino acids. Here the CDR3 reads CASSVAGGRYNEQFF. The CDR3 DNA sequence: TGTGCCAGCAGTGTTGCGGGGGGGCGATACAATGAGCAGTTCTTC.

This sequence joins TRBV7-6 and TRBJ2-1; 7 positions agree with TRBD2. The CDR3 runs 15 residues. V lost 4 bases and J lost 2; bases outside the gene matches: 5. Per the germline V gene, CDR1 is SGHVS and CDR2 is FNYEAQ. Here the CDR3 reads CASSYRAGPYNEQFF. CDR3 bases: TGTGCCAGCAGCTACCGAGCGGGACCCTACAATGAGCAGTTCTTC.

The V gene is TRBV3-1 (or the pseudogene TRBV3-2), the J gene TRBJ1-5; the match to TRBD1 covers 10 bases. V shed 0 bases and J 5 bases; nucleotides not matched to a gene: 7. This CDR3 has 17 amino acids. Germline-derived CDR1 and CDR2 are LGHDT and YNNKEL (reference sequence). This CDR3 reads CASSQEGQGETDQPQHF. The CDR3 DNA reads TGTGCCAGCAGCCAAGAAGGACAGGGGGAAACGGATCAGCCCCAGCATTTT.

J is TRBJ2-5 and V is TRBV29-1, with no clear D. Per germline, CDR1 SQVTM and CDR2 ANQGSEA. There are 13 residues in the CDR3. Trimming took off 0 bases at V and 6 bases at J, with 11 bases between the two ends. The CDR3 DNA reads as TGCAGCGTTGAAGATCCCAGTTCGCAGACCCAGTACTTC. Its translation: CSVEDPSSQTQYF.

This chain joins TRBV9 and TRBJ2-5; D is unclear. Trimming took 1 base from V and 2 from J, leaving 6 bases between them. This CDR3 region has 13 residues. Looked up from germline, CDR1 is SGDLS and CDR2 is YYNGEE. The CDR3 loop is CASSVNGQETQYF. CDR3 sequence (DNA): TGTGCCAGCAGCGTAAACGGGCAAGAGACCCAGTACTTC.

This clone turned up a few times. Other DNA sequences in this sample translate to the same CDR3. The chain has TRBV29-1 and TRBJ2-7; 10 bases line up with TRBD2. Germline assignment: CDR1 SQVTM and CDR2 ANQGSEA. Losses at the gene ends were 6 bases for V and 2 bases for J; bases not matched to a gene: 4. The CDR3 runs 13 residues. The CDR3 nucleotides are TGCAGCGTAAGGACTAGCGGCACCTACGAGCAGTACTTC. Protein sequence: CSVRTSGTYEQYF.

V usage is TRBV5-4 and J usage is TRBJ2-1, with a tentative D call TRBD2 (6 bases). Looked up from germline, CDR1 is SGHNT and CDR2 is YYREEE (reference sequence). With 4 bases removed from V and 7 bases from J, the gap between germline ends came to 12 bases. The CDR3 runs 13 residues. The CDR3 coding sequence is TGTGCCAGCAGCCCCCGGAGCGGGAATGAGCAGTTCTTC. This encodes CASSPRSGNEQFF.

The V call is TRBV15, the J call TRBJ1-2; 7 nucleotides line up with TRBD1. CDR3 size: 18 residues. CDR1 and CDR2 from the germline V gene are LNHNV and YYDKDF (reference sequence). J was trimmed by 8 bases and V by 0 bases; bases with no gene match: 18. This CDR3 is CATSRDLTRTGQTDGYTF. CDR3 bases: TGTGCCACCAGCAGAGATTTGACCCGGACAGGCCAAACGGACGGCTACACCTTC.

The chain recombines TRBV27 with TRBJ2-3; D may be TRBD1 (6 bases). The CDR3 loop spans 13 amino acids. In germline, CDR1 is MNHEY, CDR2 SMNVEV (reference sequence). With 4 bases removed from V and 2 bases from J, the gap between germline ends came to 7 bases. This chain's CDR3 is CASSSGHTDTQYF. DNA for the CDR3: TGTGCCAGCAGTTCGGGACACACAGATACGCAGTATTTT.

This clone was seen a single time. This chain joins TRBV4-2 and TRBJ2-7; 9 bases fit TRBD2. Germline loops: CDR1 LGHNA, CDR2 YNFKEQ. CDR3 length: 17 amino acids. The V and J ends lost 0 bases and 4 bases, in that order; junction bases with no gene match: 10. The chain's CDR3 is CASSQDLGAGGLYEQYF. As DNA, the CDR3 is TGTGCCAGCAGCCAAGATCTAGGAGCGGGAGGATTGTACGAGCAGTACTTC.

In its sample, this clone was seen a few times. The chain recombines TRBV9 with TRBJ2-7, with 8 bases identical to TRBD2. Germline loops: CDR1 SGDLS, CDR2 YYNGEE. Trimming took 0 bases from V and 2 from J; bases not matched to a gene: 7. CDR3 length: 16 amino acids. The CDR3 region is CASSVAAGGVPYEQYF. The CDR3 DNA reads TGTGCCAGCAGCGTAGCTGCGGGAGGCGTACCCTACGAGCAGTACTTC.

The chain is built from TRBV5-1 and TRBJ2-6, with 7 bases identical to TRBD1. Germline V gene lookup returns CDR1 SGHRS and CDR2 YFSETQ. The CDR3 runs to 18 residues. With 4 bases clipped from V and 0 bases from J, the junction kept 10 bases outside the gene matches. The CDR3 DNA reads TGCGCCAGCAGCCGGGACCGACAGGGTAGCTCTGGGGCCAACGTCCTGACTTTC. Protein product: CASSRDRQGSSGANVLTF.

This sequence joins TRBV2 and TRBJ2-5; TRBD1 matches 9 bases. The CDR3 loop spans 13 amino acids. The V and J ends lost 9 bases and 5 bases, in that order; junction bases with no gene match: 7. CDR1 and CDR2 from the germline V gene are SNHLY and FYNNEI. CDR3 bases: TGTGCCAGATCGGGACAGGGAGGGGAGACCCAGTACTTC. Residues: CARSGQGGETQYF.

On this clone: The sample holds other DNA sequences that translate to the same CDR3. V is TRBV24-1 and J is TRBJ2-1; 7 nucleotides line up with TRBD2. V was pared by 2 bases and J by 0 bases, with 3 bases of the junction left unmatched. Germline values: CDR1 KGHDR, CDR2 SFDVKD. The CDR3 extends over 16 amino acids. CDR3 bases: TGTGCCACCAGTGATTCACGCGGGAGCTCCTACAATGAGCAGTTCTTC. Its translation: CATSDSRGSSYNEQFF.